Sequencing of this TCR beta chain was carried out in a study of T cells after yellow fever vaccination. Whole-study results and caveats: The bulk population could contribute abundant contaminating clonotypes to FACS-sorted repertoires.

This clonotype was counted only a few times. The antigen remains unidentified. A single record per CDR3 protein comes from TCRdb applying MiXCR to the 5' RACE reads. The data hold a few hundred thousand distinct CDR3 sequences, with roughly an eighth observed a single time. Germline V gene sequence: CDR1 SGHKS, CDR2 YYEKEE (reference sequence). Trimming removed 7 bases from V and 2 bases from J; junction bases left unmatched: 12. The CDR3 is 16 residues long. This receptor was taken from a man younger than 35 who received the YFV17D yellow fever vaccine. The J gene is TRBJ2-3, the V gene TRBV5-5, with 8 bases matching TRBD1. The sequencing here drew on CD4+ T cells sorted from PBMCs, taken 15 days after the yellow fever booster vaccination. The chain's CDR3 is CASGQGASDSTDTQYF. The DNA for the CDR3 is TGTGCCAGCGGCCAGGGGGCCAGCGATTCCACAGATACGCAGTATTTT.